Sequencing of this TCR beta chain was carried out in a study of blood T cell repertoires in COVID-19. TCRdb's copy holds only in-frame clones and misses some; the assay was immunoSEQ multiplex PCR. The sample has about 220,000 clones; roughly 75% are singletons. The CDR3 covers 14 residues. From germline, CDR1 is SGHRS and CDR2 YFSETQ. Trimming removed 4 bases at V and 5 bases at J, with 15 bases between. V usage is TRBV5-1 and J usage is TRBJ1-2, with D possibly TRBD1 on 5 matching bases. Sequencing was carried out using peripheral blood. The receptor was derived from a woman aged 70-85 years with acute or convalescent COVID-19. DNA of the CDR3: TGCGCCAGCAGCCCTTCCGGGGGGGAGTATGGCTACACCTTC. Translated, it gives CASSPSGGEYGYTF.